Following are 20 T cell receptor beta chains from one sample sequenced in a study of multiple sclerosis patients with progressive multifocal leukoencephalopathy. Time point noted: before natalizumab initiation. Profiling relied on immunoSEQ multiplex PCR, and the TCRdb table lists in-frame clones only, not all of them. Of about 32,000 clones in the sample, almost 95% were seen once. The sample comprised PBMCs. The source is a young man with multiple sclerosis.

The V gene is TRBV7-2, the J gene TRBJ2-1, with 10 bases that match TRBD2. The CDR3 contains 14 residues. Germline lookup yields CDR1 SGHTA and CDR2 FQGNSA. The V gene end was trimmed by 5 bases and the J gene end by 10 bases; junction bases not matched to a gene: 8. CDR3 region: CASSQPGLAREQFF. The CDR3, as DNA: TGTGCCAGCAGCCAACCGGGACTAGCGCGGGAGCAGTTCTTC. Variable domain in full (rest from reference TRBV7-2 and TRBJ2-1): GAGVSQSPSNKVTEKGKDVELRCDPISGHTALYWYRQSLGQGLEFLIYFQGNSAPDKSGLPSDRFSAERTGGSVSTLTIQRTQQEDSAVYLCASSQPGLAREQFFGPGTRLTVL.

This sequence joins TRBV7-9 and TRBJ2-3, with TRBD2 identical over 7 bases. The CDR3 consists of 14 residues. Trimming removed 4 bases from V and 10 bases from J; junction bases left unmatched: 11. In germline, CDR1 is SEHNR, CDR2 FQNEAQ (reference sequence). CDR3 loop: CASSSATGGNAQYF. DNA for the CDR3: TGTGCCAGCAGCTCCGCCACGGGGGGTAATGCGCAGTATTTT. Using reference TRBV7-9 and TRBJ2-3 for the parts outside the CDR3, the full variable domain is DTGVSQNPRHKITKRGQNVTFRCDPISEHNRLYWYRQTLGQGPEFLTYFQNEAQLEKSRLLSDRFSAERPKGSFSTLEIQRTEQGDSAMYLCASSSATGGNAQYFGPGTRLTVL.

The V and J genes are TRBV13 and TRBJ2-5; 7 nucleotides align to TRBD2. The CDR3 is 16 residues long. Per germline, CDR1 PRHDT and CDR2 FYEKMQ (reference sequence). J was trimmed by 2 bases and V by 1 base; bases with no gene match: 7. The CDR3 is CASSLAGGVKQETQYF. In DNA form, the CDR3 reads TGTGCCAGCAGCTTAGCGGGAGGAGTAAAACAAGAGACCCAGTACTTC.

V and J are TRBV7-2 and TRBJ1-3; D may be TRBD1 (5 bases). The CDR3 totals 16 residues. V lost 5 bases and J lost 1, with 15 bases in between. Germline V lookup: CDR1 SGHTA, CDR2 FQGNSA. CDR3 protein: CASSTRDSYSGNTIYF. In nucleotides, the CDR3 is TGTGCCAGCAGCACCCGCGACAGTTATTCTGGAAACACCATATATTTT.

The rearrangement uses TRBV7-9 and TRBJ1-2; D is uncertain. CDR3 size: 13 residues. The germline V gene has CDR1 SEHNR and CDR2 FQNEAQ (reference sequence). Trimming stripped 6 bases from V and 8 bases from J, with 16 bases between. CDR3 in amino acids: CASRPTTQWGYTF. DNA of the CDR3: TGTGCCAGCAGACCCACTACCCAATGGGGCTACACCTTC.

This rearrangement joins TRBV5-1 to TRBJ2-2; 7 nucleotides match TRBD1. Trimming at V came to 0 bases and at J to 5 bases, leaving 7 bases not matched to a gene. Germline CDR1 and CDR2: SGHRS and YFSETQ. The CDR3 is made up of 16 amino acids. The CDR3 DNA reads as TGCGCCAGCAGCTTGGCAGAACAGGGGATTACCGGGGAGCTGTTTTTT. As protein: CASSLAEQGITGELFF.

V is TRBV10-2 and J is TRBJ2-7; 12 nucleotides agree with TRBD2. CDR3 length equals 19 residues. The germline V gene has CDR1 WSHSY and CDR2 SAAADI. V lost 1 base to trimming and J lost 0 bases; unmatched junction nucleotides: 10. As DNA, the CDR3 is TGCGCCAGCAGTGAGTTCGGACTAGCGGGGCGCCTGACCTCCTACGAGCAGTACGTC. Translated, it gives CASSEFGLAGRLTSYEQYV.

This clone was observed a handful of times. The CDR3 sequence: CASSAKQHVFF. In DNA form, the CDR3 reads TGTGCCAGCTCAGCCAAGCAACATGTTTTCTTT. This chain joins TRBV18 and TRBJ1-1; D is unresolved. Germline V lookup: CDR1 KGHSH, CDR2 LQKENI. This CDR3 region has 11 residues. V was pared by 5 bases and J by 13 bases, with 14 bases between.

The rearrangement links TRBV6-5 to TRBJ2-3; weak D call: TRBD2 (6 bases). Germline CDR1 reads MNHEY; CDR2 reads SVGAGI. Deletions cut 4 bases from V and 1 base from J, with 15 bases between. This CDR3 region has 16 residues. The CDR3 sequence is CASSSPRRGRTDTQYF. Written as DNA, the CDR3 is TGTGCCAGCAGTTCCCCCCGGAGGGGACGCACAGATACGCAGTATTTT.

The gene calls are TRBV5-1 and TRBJ1-1; D perhaps matches TRBD1 (5 bases). The CDR3 has 13 residues. Per germline, CDR1 SGHRS and CDR2 YFSETQ. The V and J ends lost 5 bases and 6 bases respectively, with 14 bases between them. The CDR3 loop is CASRAAGDPEAFF. DNA of the CDR3: TGCGCCAGCAGGGCCGCGGGGGATCCTGAAGCTTTCTTT.

The genes are TRBV30 and TRBJ1-5, with 7 bases lining up with TRBD1. Trimming cost V 0 bases and J 5 bases; bases outside gene matches: 16. The CDR3 is made up of 18 amino acids. Germline loops: CDR1 GTSNPN, CDR2 SVGIG (reference sequence). In DNA, the CDR3 is TGTGCCTGGAGTGTTCATATTGAGAGGGGGCTTAGGGATCAGCCCCAGCATTTT. Encoded protein: CAWSVHIERGLRDQPQHF. The entire variable domain, with the rest obtained from reference TRBV30 and TRBJ1-5, is as follows: SQTIHQWPATLVQPVGSPLSLECTVEGTSNPNLYWYRQAAGRGLQLLFYSVGIGQISSEVPQNLSASRPQDRQFILSSKKLLLSDSGFYLCAWSVHIERGLRDQPQHFGDGTRLSIL.

DNA for the CDR3: TGTGCCAGCAGGACTGGGGCGGGTTTTAATTCACCCCTCCACTTT. This gives the protein CASRTGAGFNSPLHF. The rearrangement links TRBV6-5 to TRBJ1-6; D might be TRBD1 (5 bases). The CDR3 loop spans 15 amino acids. The V end lost 6 bases, the J end lost 6 bases, and 15 bases lay between the germline ends. Germline values: CDR1 MNHEY, CDR2 SVGAGI.

About this clone itself: A read error may produce the germline difference seen at one junction end. This chain joins TRBV15 and TRBJ2-1; 7 nucleotides agree with TRBD1. CDR3 length equals 15 residues. CDR1 and CDR2 from the germline V gene are LNHNV and YYDKDF (reference sequence). This CDR3 is CAASREAGGSDEQFF. The CDR3 nucleotides read TGTGCCGCCAGCAGAGAAGCAGGGGGTTCAGATGAGCAGTTCTTC.

This clone has a single count. The chain joins TRBV7-9 to TRBJ2-3, with no clear D. The CDR3 length is 13 residues. The ends were cut back, 3 bases at V and 5 bases at J, with 9 bases in the middle. Germline CDR1 SEHNR, CDR2 FQNEAQ (reference sequence). The CDR3, as DNA: TGTGCCAGCAGCTTGATAGCCGGAGATACGCAGTATTTT. Amino acid sequence: CASSLIAGDTQYF.

As regards this clone: An end of the junction does not agree with germline; a read error may underlie this. Other DNA sequences of this sample code for an identical CDR3. The rearrangement uses TRBV13 and TRBJ2-7; 16 positions agree with TRBD2. Germline lookup yields CDR1 PRHDT and CDR2 FYEKMQ (reference sequence). The CDR3 runs 18 residues. CDR3 protein: CASSSLGLAGGLSYEQYF. The DNA of the CDR3 is TGCGCCAGCAGCTCCCTGGGACTAGCGGGAGGGCTCTCCTACGAGCAGTACTTC.

This chain joins TRBV5-1 and TRBJ2-7; the match to TRBD1 covers 7 bases. V lost 0 bases to trimming and J lost 0 bases; unmatched junction nucleotides: 12. The CDR3 spans 18 residues. Germline values: CDR1 SGHRS, CDR2 YFSETQ. CDR3 residues: CASSLGTGILRSSYEQYF. CDR3 in DNA: TGCGCCAGCAGCTTGGGGACAGGTATACTGAGGAGCTCCTACGAGCAGTACTTC.

The chain couples TRBV21-1 to TRBJ2-5; the table's D call of TRBD2 was not tested on the DNA. TRBV21-1 is a pseudogene segment. The CDR3 length is 15 residues. DNA of the CDR3: TGTGCCAGCAGCCGACCCCGAGGGTTCGGGGAGACCCAGTACTTC. Translating it yields CASSRPRGFGETQYF.

The J gene is TRBJ2-7, the V gene TRBV7-9, with D tentatively TRBD2 (6 bases). Looked up from germline, CDR1 is SEHNR and CDR2 is FQNEAQ (reference sequence). V was trimmed by 3 bases and J by 0 bases, leaving 12 bases between them. CDR3 length: 15 amino acids. The chain's CDR3 is CASSLGGAFSYEQYF. The CDR3 coding sequence is TGTGCCAGCAGCTTGGGCGGGGCTTTCTCCTACGAGCAGTACTTC.

The chain joins TRBV5-4 to TRBJ2-4, with 7 bases matching TRBD2. J gave up 1 base and V 4 bases, and 11 bases lay outside the gene matches. The germline CDR1 and CDR2 sequences are SGHNT and YYREEE (reference sequence). The CDR3 length is 17 residues. The CDR3 nucleotides are TGTGCCAGCAGCCGACAAGCGGGGCTTCGGGCCAAAAACATTCAGTACTTC. Translating it yields CASSRQAGLRAKNIQYF.

The gene calls are TRBV19 and TRBJ2-2, with 7 bases fitting TRBD1. The V and J ends lost 1 base and 3 bases, in that order; junction bases with no gene match: 5. The length of the CDR3 is 16 residues. Germline CDR1 and CDR2: LNHDA and SQIVND (reference sequence). The CDR3 DNA is TGTGCCAGTAGTATAGGACAGGGAGTATACACCGGGGAGCTGTTTTTT. It codes for CASSIGQGVYTGELFF.